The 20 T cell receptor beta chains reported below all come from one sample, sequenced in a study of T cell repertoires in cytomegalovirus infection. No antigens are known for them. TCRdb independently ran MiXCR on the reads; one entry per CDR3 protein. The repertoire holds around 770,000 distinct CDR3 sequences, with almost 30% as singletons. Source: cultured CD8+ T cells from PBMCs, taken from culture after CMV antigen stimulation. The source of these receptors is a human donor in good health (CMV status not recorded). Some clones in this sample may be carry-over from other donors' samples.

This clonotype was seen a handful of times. CDR3 in amino acids: CASSNRSTEGTEAFF. In DNA form, the CDR3 reads TGTGCCAGCAGTAATAGGAGTACAGAGGGCACTGAAGCTTTCTTT. The chain combines TRBV6-6 with TRBJ1-1; D remains ambiguous. The CDR3 covers 15 residues. The germline V and J ends were trimmed by 5 bases and 4 bases, with 17 bases remaining between them. The germline V gene encodes CDR1 MNHNY and CDR2 SVGAGI (reference sequence).

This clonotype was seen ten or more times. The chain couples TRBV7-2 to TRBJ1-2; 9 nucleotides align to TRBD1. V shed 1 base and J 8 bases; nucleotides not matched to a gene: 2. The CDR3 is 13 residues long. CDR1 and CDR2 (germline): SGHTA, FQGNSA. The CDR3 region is CASSLGDREGYTF. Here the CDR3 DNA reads TGTGCCAGCAGCTTAGGGGACAGGGAGGGCTACACCTTC.

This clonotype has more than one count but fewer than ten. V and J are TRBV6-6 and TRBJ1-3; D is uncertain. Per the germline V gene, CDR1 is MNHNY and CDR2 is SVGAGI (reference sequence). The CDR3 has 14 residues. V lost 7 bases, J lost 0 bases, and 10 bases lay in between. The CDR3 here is CASTLSASGNTIYF. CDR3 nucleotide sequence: TGTGCCAGCACCCTTTCAGCCTCTGGAAACACCATATATTTT.

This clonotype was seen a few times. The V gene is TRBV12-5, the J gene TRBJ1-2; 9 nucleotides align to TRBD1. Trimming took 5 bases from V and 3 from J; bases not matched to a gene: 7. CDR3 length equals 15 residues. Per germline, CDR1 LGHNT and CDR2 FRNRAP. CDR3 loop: CASGTGTGGDYGYTF. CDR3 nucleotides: TGTGCTAGTGGTACCGGCACAGGGGGCGACTATGGCTACACCTTC.

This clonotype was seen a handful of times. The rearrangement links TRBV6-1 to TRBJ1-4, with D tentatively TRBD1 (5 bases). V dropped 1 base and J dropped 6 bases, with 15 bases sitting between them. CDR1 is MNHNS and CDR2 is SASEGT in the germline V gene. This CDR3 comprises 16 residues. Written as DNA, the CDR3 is TGTGCCAGCAGTGAAGGTTGGATAGGGGACGATGAAAAACTGTTTTTT. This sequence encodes CASSEGWIGDDEKLFF.

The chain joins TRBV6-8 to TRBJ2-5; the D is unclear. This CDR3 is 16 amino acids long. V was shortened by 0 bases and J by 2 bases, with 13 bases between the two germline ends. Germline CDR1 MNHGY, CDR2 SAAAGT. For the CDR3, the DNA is TGTGCCAGCAGTTACTCGATAGGGCAGGCGCAAGAGACCCAGTACTTC. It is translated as CASSYSIGQAQETQYF.

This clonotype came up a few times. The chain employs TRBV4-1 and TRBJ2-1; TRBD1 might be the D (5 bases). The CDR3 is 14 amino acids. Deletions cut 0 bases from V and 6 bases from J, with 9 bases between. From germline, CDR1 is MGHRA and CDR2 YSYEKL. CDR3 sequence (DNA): TGCGCCAGCAGCCAAGATAGGCAGGGCAATGAGCAGTTCTTC. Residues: CASSQDRQGNEQFF.

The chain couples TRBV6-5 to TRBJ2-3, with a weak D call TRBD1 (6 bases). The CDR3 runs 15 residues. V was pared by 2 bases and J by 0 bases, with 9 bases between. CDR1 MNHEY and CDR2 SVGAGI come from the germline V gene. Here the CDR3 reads CASSYGGWSTDTQYF. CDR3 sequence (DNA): TGTGCCAGCAGTTACGGGGGCTGGAGCACAGATACGCAGTATTTT.

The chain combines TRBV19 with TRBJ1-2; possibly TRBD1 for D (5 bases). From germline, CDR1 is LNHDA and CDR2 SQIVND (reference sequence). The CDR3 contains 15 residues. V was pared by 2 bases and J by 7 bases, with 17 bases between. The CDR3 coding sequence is TGTGCCAGTAGTATACTTGGGACTTCCATGGGTGGCTACACCTTC. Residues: CASSILGTSMGGYTF. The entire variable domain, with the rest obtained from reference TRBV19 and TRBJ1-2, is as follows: DGGITQSPKYLFRKEGQNVTLSCEQNLNHDAMYWYRQDPGQGLRLIYYSQIVNDFQKGDIAEGYSVSREKKESFPLTVTSAQKNPTAFYLCASSILGTSMGGYTFGSGTRLTVV.

The CDR3 nucleotides read TGTGCCAGTCGGGACAGGCGATCCTACGAGCAGTACGTC. Translation gives CASRDRRSYEQYV. The chain couples TRBV28 to TRBJ2-7, with 8 positions matching TRBD1. Unmatched junction bases numbered 5, after V lost 9 bases and J lost 1 base. Germline V lookup: CDR1 MDHEN, CDR2 SYDVKM. CDR3 length: 13 amino acids.

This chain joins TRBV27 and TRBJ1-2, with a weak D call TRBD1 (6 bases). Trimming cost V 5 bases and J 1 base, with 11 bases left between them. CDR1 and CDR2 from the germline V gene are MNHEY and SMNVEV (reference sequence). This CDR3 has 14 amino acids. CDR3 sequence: CASSPLDSNYGYTF. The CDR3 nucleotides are TGTGCCAGCAGTCCCTTGGACAGTAACTATGGCTACACCTTC.

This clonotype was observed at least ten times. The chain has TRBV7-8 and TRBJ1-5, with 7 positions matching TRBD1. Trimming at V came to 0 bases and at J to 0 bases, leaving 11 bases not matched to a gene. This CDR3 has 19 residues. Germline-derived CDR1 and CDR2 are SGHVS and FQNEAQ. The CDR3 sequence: CASSLAQSGTVYSNQPQHF. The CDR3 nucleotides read TGTGCCAGCAGCTTAGCCCAATCCGGGACAGTGTATAGCAATCAGCCCCAGCATTTT.

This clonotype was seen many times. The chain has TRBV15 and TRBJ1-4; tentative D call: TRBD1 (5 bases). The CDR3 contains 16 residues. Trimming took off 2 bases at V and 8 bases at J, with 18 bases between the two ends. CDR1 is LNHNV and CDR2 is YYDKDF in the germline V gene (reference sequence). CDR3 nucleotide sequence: TGTGCCACCAGCAGATCACGCTCAGGGATGGGGGAAAAACTGTTTTTT. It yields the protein CATSRSRSGMGEKLFF.

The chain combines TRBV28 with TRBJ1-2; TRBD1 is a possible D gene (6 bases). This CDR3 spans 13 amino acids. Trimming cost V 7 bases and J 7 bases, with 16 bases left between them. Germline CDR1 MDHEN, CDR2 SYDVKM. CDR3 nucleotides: TGTGCCAGCACGACAGGAGGTCGGGCTGGCTACACCTTC. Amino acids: CASTTGGRAGYTF.

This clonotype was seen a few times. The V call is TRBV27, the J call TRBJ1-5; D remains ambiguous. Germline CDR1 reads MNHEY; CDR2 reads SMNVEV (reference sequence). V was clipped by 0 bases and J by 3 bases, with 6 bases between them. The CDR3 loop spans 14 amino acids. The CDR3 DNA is TGTGCCAGCAGTTTATCGAGATACAATCAGCCCCAGCATTTT. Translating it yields CASSLSRYNQPQHF.

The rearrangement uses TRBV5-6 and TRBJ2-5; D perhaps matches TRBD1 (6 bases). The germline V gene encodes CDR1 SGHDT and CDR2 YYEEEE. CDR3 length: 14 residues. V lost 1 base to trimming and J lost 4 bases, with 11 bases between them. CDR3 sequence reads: CASSLSQGSETQYF. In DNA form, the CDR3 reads TGTGCCAGCAGCTTGAGCCAGGGGTCAGAGACCCAGTACTTC.

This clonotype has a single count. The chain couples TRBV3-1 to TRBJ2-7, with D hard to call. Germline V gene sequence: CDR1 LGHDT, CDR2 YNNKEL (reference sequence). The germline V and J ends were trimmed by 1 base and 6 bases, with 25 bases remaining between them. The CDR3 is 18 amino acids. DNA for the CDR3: TGTGCCAGCAGCCAAGTTGAGACATTCAAGGTCCAACCGGCCGAGCAGTACTTC. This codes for CASSQVETFKVQPAEQYF.

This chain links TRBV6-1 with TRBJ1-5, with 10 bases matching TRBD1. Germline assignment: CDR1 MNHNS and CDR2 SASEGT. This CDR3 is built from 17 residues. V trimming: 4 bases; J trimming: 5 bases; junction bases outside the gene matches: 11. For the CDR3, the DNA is TGTGCCAGCAGTGCATTGAATCGGGACAGGGGTTATCAGCCCCAGCATTTT. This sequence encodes CASSALNRDRGYQPQHF.

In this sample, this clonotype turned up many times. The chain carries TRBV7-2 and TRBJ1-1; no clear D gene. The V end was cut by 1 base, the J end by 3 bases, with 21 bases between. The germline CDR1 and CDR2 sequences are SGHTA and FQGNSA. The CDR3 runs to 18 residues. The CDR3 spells CASSLEGPDYRPDTEAFF. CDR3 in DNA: TGTGCCAGCAGCTTAGAGGGTCCAGATTACCGCCCAGACACTGAAGCTTTCTTT. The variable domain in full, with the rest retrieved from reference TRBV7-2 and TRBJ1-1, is GAGVSQSPSNKVTEKGKDVELRCDPISGHTALYWYRQSLGQGLEFLIYFQGNSAPDKSGLPSDRFSAERTGGSVSTLTIQRTQQEDSAVYLCASSLEGPDYRPDTEAFFGQGTRLTVV.

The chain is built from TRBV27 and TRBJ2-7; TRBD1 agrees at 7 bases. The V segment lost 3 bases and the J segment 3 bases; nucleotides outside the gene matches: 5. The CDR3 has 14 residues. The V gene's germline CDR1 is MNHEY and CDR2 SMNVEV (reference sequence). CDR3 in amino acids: CASSFAGGNYEQYF. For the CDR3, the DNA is TGTGCCAGCAGTTTCGCAGGGGGTAACTACGAGCAGTACTTC.